One TCR beta chain is described in this entry. This entry comes from a study of blood T cells in healthy people across ages. Sample-barcoded 5' priming and a J-beta primer mix drove a second PCR of about 7 to 12 cycles. TCRdb recomputed calls from the 5' RACE reads with MiXCR, one row per CDR3 protein. The sample carries 1.5 million to 2 million distinct CDR3 sequences, approximately 50% recorded once. From germline, CDR1 is MNHEY and CDR2 SMNVEV (reference sequence). This CDR3 contains 17 residues. Trimming left V 6 bases short and J 5 bases short, with 25 bases between. The specimen sequenced was blood. The rearrangement links TRBV27 to TRBJ1-2; tentatively, D is TRBD1 (5 bases). The clonotype originates from a woman in her thirties or forties in good health. The DNA for the CDR3 is TGTGCCAGCAGGCGACAGTCCCGCCTACCTCAACTATATGGCTACACCTTC. As protein: CASRRQSRLPQLYGYTF.